The clone carrying this T cell receptor (beta chain) came up a few times. Its specificity is not known. The data originate from a study of CD8 T cells in ankylosing spondylitis. Overall study findings and caveats: Roughly eight highly homologous variants made up a TCR beta motif, and this motif appeared characteristic of ankylosing spondylitis blood.

TCRdb processed the 5' RACE reads anew with MiXCR; each CDR3 protein has one entry. The sample yields about 390,000 distinct CDR3 sequences, about 20% seen once. Germline trimming cut 5 bases from V and 2 bases from J; bases unmatched to any gene: 4. This CDR3 has 14 residues. The sequence was collected from a male donor with ankylosing spondylitis. Sample: blood, either unsorted or a sorted T cell fraction (not recorded which). The chain is built from TRBV12-3 or TRBV12-4 and TRBJ2-3; 7 bases line up with TRBD2. The chain's CDR3 is CASSRDYLTDTQYF. CDR3 sequence (DNA): TGTGCCAGCAGTAGGGACTACCTCACAGATACGCAGTATTTT.